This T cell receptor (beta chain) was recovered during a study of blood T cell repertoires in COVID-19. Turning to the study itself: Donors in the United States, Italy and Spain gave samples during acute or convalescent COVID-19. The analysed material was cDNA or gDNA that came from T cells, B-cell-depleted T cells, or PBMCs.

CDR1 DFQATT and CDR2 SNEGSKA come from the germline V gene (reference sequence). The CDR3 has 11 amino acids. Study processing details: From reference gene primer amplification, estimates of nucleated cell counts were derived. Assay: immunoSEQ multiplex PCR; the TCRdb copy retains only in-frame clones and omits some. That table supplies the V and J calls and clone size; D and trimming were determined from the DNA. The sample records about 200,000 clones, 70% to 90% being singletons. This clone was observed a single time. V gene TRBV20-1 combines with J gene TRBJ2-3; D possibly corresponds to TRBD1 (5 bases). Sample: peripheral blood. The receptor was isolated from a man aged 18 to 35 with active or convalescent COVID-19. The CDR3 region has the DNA TGCAGGGGGTGGGGCCCAGATACGCAGTATTTT. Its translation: CRGWGPDTQYF.